The clone carrying this T cell receptor (beta chain) has a single count. Here immunoSEQ multiplex PCR was the method, and the copy in TCRdb shows in-frame clones only, minus some. Altogether 350,000 to 450,000 clones are present, around nine tenths being singletons, with the ten largest covering just over 7%. The source of the sample is a study of blood T cell repertoires in COVID-19. Study as a whole: Donors in the United States, Italy and Spain gave samples during acute or convalescent COVID-19. PBMCs, B-cell-depleted T cells, or T cells were the source of the cDNA or gDNA that made up the material.

This CDR3 spans 17 amino acids. J lost 1 base, V lost 0 bases, and 6 bases had no gene match. CDR1 is LGHDT, CDR2 YNNKEL, per germline (reference sequence). The chain is built from TRBV3-1 (or the pseudogene TRBV3-2) and TRBJ2-5; 9 nucleotides line up with TRBD2. This TCR was recovered from a woman aged 60-70 years with COVID-19, enrolled during active disease. The sample was peripheral blood. CDR3: CASSQDASGAFQETQYF. The CDR3 bases are TGTGCCAGCAGCCAAGACGCTAGCGGGGCCTTCCAAGAGACCCAGTACTTC.